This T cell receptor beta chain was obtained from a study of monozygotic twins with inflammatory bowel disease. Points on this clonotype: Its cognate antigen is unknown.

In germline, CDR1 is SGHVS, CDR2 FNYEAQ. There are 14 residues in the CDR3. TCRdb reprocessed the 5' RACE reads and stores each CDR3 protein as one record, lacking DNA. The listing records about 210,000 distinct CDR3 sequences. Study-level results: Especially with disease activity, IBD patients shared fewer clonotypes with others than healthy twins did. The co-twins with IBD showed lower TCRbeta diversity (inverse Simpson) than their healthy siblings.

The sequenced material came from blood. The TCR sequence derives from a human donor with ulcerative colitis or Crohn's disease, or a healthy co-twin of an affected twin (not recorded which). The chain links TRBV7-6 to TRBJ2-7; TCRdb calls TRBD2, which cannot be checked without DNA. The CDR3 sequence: CASSSAGGGAEQYF.